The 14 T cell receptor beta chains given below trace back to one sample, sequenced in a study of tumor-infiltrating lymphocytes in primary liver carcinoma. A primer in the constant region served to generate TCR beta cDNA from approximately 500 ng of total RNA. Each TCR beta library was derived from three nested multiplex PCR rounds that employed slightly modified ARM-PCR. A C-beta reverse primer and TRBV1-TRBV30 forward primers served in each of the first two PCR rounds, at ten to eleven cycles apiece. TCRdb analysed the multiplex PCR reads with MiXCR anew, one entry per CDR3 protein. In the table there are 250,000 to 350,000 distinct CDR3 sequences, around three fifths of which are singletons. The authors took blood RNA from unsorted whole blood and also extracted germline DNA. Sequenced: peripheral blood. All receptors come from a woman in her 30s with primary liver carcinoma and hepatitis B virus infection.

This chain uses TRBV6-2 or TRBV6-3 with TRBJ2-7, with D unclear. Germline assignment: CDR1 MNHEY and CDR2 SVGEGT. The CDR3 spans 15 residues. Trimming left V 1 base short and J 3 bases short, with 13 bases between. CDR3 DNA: TGTGCCAGCAGTTACTTTGGGCTTCGGATCTACGAGCAGTACTTC. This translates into CASSYFGLRIYEQYF.

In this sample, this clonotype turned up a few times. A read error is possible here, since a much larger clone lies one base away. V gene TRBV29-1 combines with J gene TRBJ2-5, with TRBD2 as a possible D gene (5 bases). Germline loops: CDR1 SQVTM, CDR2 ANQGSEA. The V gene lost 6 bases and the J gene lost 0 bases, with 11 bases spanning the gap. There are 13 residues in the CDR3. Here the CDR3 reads CSVETGNQETQYF. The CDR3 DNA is TGCAGCGTGGAAACCGGGAACCAAGAGACCCAGTACTTC.

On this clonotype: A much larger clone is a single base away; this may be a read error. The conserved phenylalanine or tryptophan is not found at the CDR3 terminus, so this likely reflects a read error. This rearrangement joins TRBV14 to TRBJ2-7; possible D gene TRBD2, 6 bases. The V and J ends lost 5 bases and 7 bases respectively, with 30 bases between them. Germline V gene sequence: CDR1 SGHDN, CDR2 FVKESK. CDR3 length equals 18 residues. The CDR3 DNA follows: TGTGCCAGCAGCTCCGGGACTTTCCCTCAGCTCTTTACTCGGGAGCAGTACATC. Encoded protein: CASSSGTFPQLFTREQYI.

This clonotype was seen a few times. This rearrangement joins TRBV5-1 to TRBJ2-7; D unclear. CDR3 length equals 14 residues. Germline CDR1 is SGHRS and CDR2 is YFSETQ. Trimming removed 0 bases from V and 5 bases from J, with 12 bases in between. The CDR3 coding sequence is TGCGCCAGCAGCTTGGGCGGAGTCCTTGACGAGCAGTACTTC. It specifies CASSLGGVLDEQYF. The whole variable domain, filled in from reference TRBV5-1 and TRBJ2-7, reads KAGVTQTPRYLIKTRGQQVTLSCSPISGHRSVSWYQQTPGQGLQFLFEYFSETQRNKGNFPGRFSGRQFSNSRSEMNVSTLELGDSALYLCASSLGGVLDEQYFGPGTRLTVT.

The CDR3 DNA reads as TGTGCCAGCAGTTACGTCTTACGGGACAGGCAGTTCTTC. Translation gives CASSYVLRDRQFF. The V gene is TRBV6-2 or TRBV6-3, the J gene TRBJ2-1, with 7 positions matching TRBD1. Germline CDR1 MNHEY, CDR2 SVGEGT. Trimming took 2 bases from V and 12 from J; bases not matched to a gene: 7. The CDR3 is 13 amino acids.

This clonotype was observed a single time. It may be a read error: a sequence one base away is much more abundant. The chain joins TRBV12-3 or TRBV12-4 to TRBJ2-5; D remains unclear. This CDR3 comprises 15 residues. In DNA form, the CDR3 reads TGTGCCAGCAGTCCCTCGGTTGTCAGTCAAGAGACCCAGCACTTC. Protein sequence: CASSPSVVSQETQHF.

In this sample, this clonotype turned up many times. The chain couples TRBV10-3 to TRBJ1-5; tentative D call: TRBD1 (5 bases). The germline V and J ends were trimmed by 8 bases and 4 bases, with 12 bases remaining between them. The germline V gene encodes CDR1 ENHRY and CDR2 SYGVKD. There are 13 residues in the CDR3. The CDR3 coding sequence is TGTGCCATCGGGGACCGAAATAATCAGCCCCAGCATTTT. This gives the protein CAIGDRNNQPQHF.

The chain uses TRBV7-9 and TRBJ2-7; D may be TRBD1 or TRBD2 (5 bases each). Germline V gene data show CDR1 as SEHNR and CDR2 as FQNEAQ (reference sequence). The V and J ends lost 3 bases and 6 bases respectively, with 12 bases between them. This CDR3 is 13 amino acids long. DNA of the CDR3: TGTGCCAGCAGCTTGGGGGAGAGGCGCGAGCAGTACTTC. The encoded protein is CASSLGERREQYF.

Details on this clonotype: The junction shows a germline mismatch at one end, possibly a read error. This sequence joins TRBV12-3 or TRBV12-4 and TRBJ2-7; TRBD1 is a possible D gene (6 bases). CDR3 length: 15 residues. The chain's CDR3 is CATSWRTEIFYEQYF. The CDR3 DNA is TGTGCCACCAGTTGGAGGACAGAAATCTTCTACGAGCAGTACTTC.

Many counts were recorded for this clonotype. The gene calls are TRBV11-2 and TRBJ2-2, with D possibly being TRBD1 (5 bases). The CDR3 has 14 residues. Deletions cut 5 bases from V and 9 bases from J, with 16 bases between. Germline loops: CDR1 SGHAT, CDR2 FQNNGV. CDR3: CASSNRPGIRELFF. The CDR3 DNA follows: TGTGCCAGCAGCAACCGTCCAGGGATTAGGGAGCTGTTTTTT. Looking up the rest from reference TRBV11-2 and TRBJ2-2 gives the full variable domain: EAGVAQSPRYKIIEKRQSVAFWCNPISGHATLYWYQQILGQGPKLLIQFQNNGVVDDSQLPKDRFSAERLKGVDSTLKIQPAKLEDSAVYLCASSNRPGIRELFFGEGSRLTVL.

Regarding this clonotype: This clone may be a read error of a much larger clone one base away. The CDR3 protein is CASRGGDIKTKNIQYF. CDR3 nucleotides: TGTGCCAGCAGAGGAGGGGATATAAAAACCAAAAACATTCAGTACTTC. The gene calls are TRBV12-3 or TRBV12-4 and TRBJ2-4; possible D gene TRBD2, 6 bases. With 6 bases removed from V and 2 bases from J, the gap between germline ends came to 17 bases. There are 16 residues in the CDR3.

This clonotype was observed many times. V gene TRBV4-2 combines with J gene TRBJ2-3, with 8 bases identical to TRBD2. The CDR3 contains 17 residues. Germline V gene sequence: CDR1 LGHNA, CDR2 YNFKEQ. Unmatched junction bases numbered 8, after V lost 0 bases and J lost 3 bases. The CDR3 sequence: CASSQDPISGRTDTQYF. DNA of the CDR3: TGTGCCAGCAGCCAAGATCCAATAAGCGGGAGAACAGATACGCAGTATTTT.

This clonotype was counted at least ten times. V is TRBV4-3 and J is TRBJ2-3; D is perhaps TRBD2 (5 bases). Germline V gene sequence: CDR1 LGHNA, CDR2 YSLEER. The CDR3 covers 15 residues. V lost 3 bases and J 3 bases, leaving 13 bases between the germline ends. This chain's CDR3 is CASSHPGERTDTQYF. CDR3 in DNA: TGCGCCAGCAGCCACCCCGGGGAGCGGACAGATACGCAGTATTTT.

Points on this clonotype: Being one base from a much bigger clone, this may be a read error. CDR3 DNA: TGTACCAGCAGCCGGGGACAGCCGAGCAATCAGCCCCAGCATTTT. It codes for CTSSRGQPSNQPQHF. The rearrangement links TRBV6-5 to TRBJ1-5; 7 nucleotides match TRBD1. The CDR3 runs 15 residues. Germline assignment: CDR1 MNHEY and CDR2 SVGAGI.